The entry below gives a single T cell receptor beta chain sequence along with its context. The primer mix had 60 Vbeta and 13 Jbeta primers. The data were produced by immunoSEQ multiplex PCR, yet TCRdb's version contains in-frame clones alone and is incomplete. Of more than 110,000 clones in the sample, roughly 76% were seen once. CDR1 and CDR2 (germline): SGHVS, FQNEAQ. The V end was cut by 4 bases, the J end by 4 bases, with 14 bases between. This CDR3 contains 14 residues. This record comes from a study of cytomegalovirus exposure and HLA in healthy donors. Sequenced: PBMCs. The source of this sequence is a female donor in good health and CMV-seronegative. V usage is TRBV7-8 and J usage is TRBJ2-7; possible D gene TRBD2, 6 bases. The CDR3 reads CASSSGVFEYEQYF. CDR3 nucleotides: TGTGCCAGCAGCTCGGGAGTTTTCGAGTACGAGCAGTACTTC.